A single TCR beta chain is shown here with its context. The sample comes from a study of blood T cell repertoires in COVID-19. Study overall: Italy, Spain and the United States were the sources of the convalescent and acute COVID-19 samples. From T cells, B-cell-depleted T cells, or PBMCs came the material, which was cDNA or gDNA.

Germline V lookup: CDR1 MNHEY, CDR2 SVGAGI. Trimming removed 4 bases from V and 1 base from J; junction bases left unmatched: 9. The CDR3 consists of 16 residues. As originally analysed: Reference gene primer amplification in the assay estimated nucleated cell counts. Libraries were prepared by immunoSEQ multiplex PCR; TCRdb keeps only in-frame clonotypes and omits some of them. The V and J calls and the clone size are those of that table, but D and trimming were determined from the DNA. Among 100,000 to 150,000 clones listed, about 74% were seen once. V gene TRBV6-5 combines with J gene TRBJ1-2; TRBD1 matches 7 bases. The TCR sequence derives from an elderly man with COVID-19, enrolled during active disease. The source material was peripheral blood. CDR3 amino acids: CASSSRTGVFNYGYTF. CDR3 in DNA: TGTGCCAGCAGTTCGAGGACAGGAGTCTTTAACTATGGCTACACCTTC.